This T cell receptor (beta chain) was sequenced for a study of PD-L1 blockade in urothelial cancer. Study-level background: Prior regimens of chemotherapy numbered 0 to 3 per patient.

Using immunoSEQ multiplex PCR, the repertoire was profiled, and TCRdb retains in-frame clones only, with some absent. The table records tens of thousands of clones, roughly nine tenths of them present only once. The time point is: peripheral blood 6 weeks after treatment start. This material consisted of PBMCs, taken around atezolizumab (anti-PD-L1) treatment. The clonotype comes from an elderly man with urothelial cancer.

The CDR3 bases are TGCGCCAGCAGTGAGCGGAGCGGGAGCGTCTACAATGAGCAGTTCTTC. It codes for CASSERSGSVYNEQFF. The chain joins TRBV10-2 to TRBJ2-1, with 8 nucleotides matching TRBD2. Germline values: CDR1 WSHSY, CDR2 SAAADI. The length of the CDR3 is 16 residues. Losses at the gene ends were 2 bases for V and 3 bases for J; bases not matched to a gene: 6.